Below, 29 T cell receptor beta chains from the same sample are listed, as sequenced in a study of CXCR3-negative and CXCR3-positive naive CD8 T cells. Study-level results: CXCR3-negative naive cells had less hydrophobic TRB CDR3s than did CXCR3-positive naive cells.

Their antigen targets remain unknown. UMI-labeled 5' RACE TRB cDNA libraries were prepared from the cells. TCRdb re-called the 5' RACE reads and catalogs CDR3 proteins one per entry, DNA excluded. Its clone listing holds about 60,000 distinct CDR3 sequences. Sequenced sample: naive CXCR3+ CD8+ T cells from blood. The subset: CD45RO-CCR7+CD27+CD95- naive CD8+ T cells expressing CXCR3 (TNR3+). These receptors all stem from a human donor in good health. Some clones in this sample may be carry-over from other donors' samples.

The rearrangement joins TRBV12-3 or TRBV12-4 to TRBJ2-1. This CDR3 is 13 amino acids long. The CDR3 is CASIAVNYNEQFF.

This CDR3 is CARPLQNTGELFF. The genes are TRBV5-8 and TRBJ2-2. The CDR3 is 13 residues long. CDR1 and CDR2 from the germline V gene are SGHTS and YDEGEE.

The J gene is TRBJ2-1, the V gene TRBV20-1; with no DNA, the TCRdb D assignment of TRBD2 cannot be verified. The germline CDR1 and CDR2 sequences are DFQATT and SNEGSKA (reference sequence). This CDR3 has 16 residues. The CDR3 spells CSAIQISSGGNNEQFF.

The chain uses TRBV9 and TRBJ2-7. The germline CDR1 and CDR2 sequences are SGDLS and YYNGEE. This CDR3 has 14 residues. The CDR3 loop is CASSVEGGTYEQYF.

This chain links TRBV6-2 or TRBV6-3 with TRBJ2-1; with no DNA, the TCRdb D assignment of TRBD2 cannot be verified. Germline V gene data show CDR1 as MNHEY and CDR2 as SVGEGT. The CDR3 loop spans 14 amino acids. The CDR3: CASSPTSVPNEQFF.

The chain joins TRBV7-6 to TRBJ1-1. Germline V gene data show CDR1 as SGHVS and CDR2 as FNYEAQ. The CDR3 is 13 amino acids. CDR3 protein: CASSLNEDTEAFF.

The gene calls are TRBV7-9 and TRBJ2-4. CDR3 length: 14 residues. In germline, CDR1 is SEHNR, CDR2 FQNEAQ (reference sequence). The CDR3 sequence: CASSDTVAKNIQYF. Full variable domain (missing parts from reference TRBV7-9 and TRBJ2-4): DTGVSQNPRHKITKRGQNVTFRCDPISEHNRLYWYRQTLGQGPEFLTYFQNEAQLEKSRLLSDRFSAERPKGSFSTLEIQRTEQGDSAMYLCASSDTVAKNIQYFGAGTRLSVL.

The rearrangement uses TRBV7-6 and TRBJ2-7; TCRdb names TRBD1, which stays unverified in the absence of DNA. Per the germline V gene, CDR1 is SGHVS and CDR2 is FNYEAQ. This CDR3 has 14 residues. The CDR3: CASRMGQGAYEQYF. The whole variable domain, remainder taken from reference TRBV7-6 and TRBJ2-7, is GAGVSQSPRYKVTKRGQDVALRCDPISGHVSLYWYRQALGQGPEFLTYFNYEAQQDKSGLPNDRFSAERPEGSISTLTIQRTEQRDSAMYRCASRMGQGAYEQYFGPGTRLTVT.

The chain joins TRBV12-3 or TRBV12-4 to TRBJ2-1; TCRdb selects TRBD2, and the lack of DNA leaves this call unchecked. This CDR3 contains 20 residues. This chain's CDR3 is CASSLGPRAGGPSSYNEQFF.

The chain recombines TRBV28 with TRBJ2-3; TCRdb gives TRBD1 as the D gene, but with no DNA this cannot be confirmed. Germline V CDR1 and CDR2: MDHEN, SYDVKM. The CDR3 length is 13 residues. CDR3 loop: CASSRRGADTQYF.

The V call is TRBV29-1, the J call TRBJ2-7. The germline V gene encodes CDR1 SQVTM and CDR2 ANQGSEA. The CDR3 is made up of 14 amino acids. The CDR3 sequence is CSVKAPTSSYEQYF.

The chain has TRBV7-6 and TRBJ2-7; TCRdb outputs TRBD1, but without DNA this stays unchecked. Germline values: CDR1 SGHVS, CDR2 FNYEAQ. The CDR3 covers 13 residues. CDR3 amino acids: CASSSNSRASQYF.

This chain joins TRBV10-1 and TRBJ1-6. This CDR3 is 15 amino acids long. The germline gives CDR1 WNHNN, CDR2 SYGVQD (reference sequence). The CDR3 spells CASRLRSSYNSPLHF.

This chain uses TRBV5-5 with TRBJ2-2; TCRdb gives TRBD2 as the D gene, but with no DNA this cannot be confirmed. The V gene's germline CDR1 is SGHKS and CDR2 YYEKEE (reference sequence). The CDR3 has 16 residues. The CDR3 is CASSYPGGGDTGELFF.

V and J are TRBV28 and TRBJ2-4; checking the TCRdb D call of TRBD2 is not possible without DNA. CDR1 and CDR2 from the germline V gene are MDHEN and SYDVKM. The length of the CDR3 is 12 residues. The CDR3 here is CASSRASINQYF.

The V call is TRBV20-1, the J call TRBJ2-7; TCRdb selects TRBD2, and the lack of DNA leaves this call unchecked. There are 14 residues in the CDR3. Germline CDR1 is DFQATT and CDR2 is SNEGSKA (reference sequence). The CDR3 protein is CSARGRVQAYEQYF.

The chain recombines TRBV7-3 with TRBJ2-1; TCRdb designates TRBD2, a call that cannot be tested without DNA. Per germline, CDR1 SGHTA and CDR2 FQGTGA. This CDR3 has 15 residues. The CDR3: CASSLGESRHNEQFF.

CDR3: CATSSSRDRTYEQYF. The chain carries TRBV15 and TRBJ2-7; TCRdb's D call, TRBD1, is unchecked because there is no DNA. The CDR3 has 15 residues. CDR1 and CDR2 (germline): LNHNV, YYDKDF (reference sequence). Supplemented by reference TRBV15 and TRBJ2-7, the full variable domain reads DAMVIQNPRYQVTQFGKPVTLSCSQTLNHNVMYWYQQKSSQAPKLLFHYYDKDFNNEADTPDNFQSRRPNTSFCFLDIRSPGLGDTAMYLCATSSSRDRTYEQYFGPGTRLTVT.

V and J are TRBV4-3 and TRBJ2-7; TCRdb designates TRBD2, a call that cannot be tested without DNA. CDR1 LGHNA and CDR2 YSLEER come from the germline V gene. The CDR3 consists of 16 residues. Here the CDR3 reads CASSQDRAGGPYEQYF.

V is TRBV7-9 and J is TRBJ2-7; TCRdb names TRBD1, which stays unverified in the absence of DNA. Looked up from germline, CDR1 is SEHNR and CDR2 is FQNEAQ (reference sequence). This CDR3 has 12 residues. CDR3 protein: CASTFDSYEQYF.

The chain joins TRBV6-6 to TRBJ2-1; without DNA, the TCRdb call of TRBD2 cannot be checked. CDR1 and CDR2 (germline): MNHNY, SVGAGI (reference sequence). The CDR3 loop spans 15 amino acids. The chain's CDR3 is CAIQTSGGAWNEQFF.

V is TRBV6-2 or TRBV6-3 and J is TRBJ2-1; TCRdb lists TRBD2, though no DNA is available to test this call. In germline, CDR1 is MNHEY, CDR2 SVGEGT. The CDR3 consists of 13 residues. The CDR3 protein is CATTSTSHNEQFF.

The chain joins TRBV29-1 to TRBJ1-2. Per the germline V gene, CDR1 is SQVTM and CDR2 is ANQGSEA. This CDR3 has 13 residues. CDR3 residues: CSVLHAEDYGYTF.

The J gene is TRBJ2-2, the V gene TRBV12-3 or TRBV12-4. The length of the CDR3 is 13 residues. CDR3 amino acids: CASSLIGTGELFF.

The chain employs TRBV5-5 and TRBJ1-1; without DNA, the TCRdb call of TRBD1 cannot be checked. The germline CDR1 and CDR2 sequences are SGHKS and YYEKEE (reference sequence). The CDR3 runs to 16 residues. The CDR3 protein is CASSLRGQGMVTEAFF.

The chain uses TRBV9 and TRBJ2-2; TCRdb names TRBD2, which stays unverified in the absence of DNA. The CDR3 runs 16 residues. CDR1 is SGDLS, CDR2 YYNGEE, per germline. CDR3 in amino acids: CAYRRRRGDETGELFF.

This chain links TRBV29-1 with TRBJ1-3; the TRBD1 assignment by TCRdb is unverifiable without DNA. CDR1 and CDR2 (germline): SQVTM, ANQGSEA. This CDR3 has 19 amino acids. CDR3 protein: CSVGGLQGEGHLSGNTIYF.

V gene TRBV20-1 combines with J gene TRBJ2-2. The CDR3 loop spans 13 amino acids. Germline CDR1 and CDR2: DFQATT and SNEGSKA (reference sequence). The CDR3 protein is CSARDGNTGELFF.

The chain carries TRBV12-3 or TRBV12-4 and TRBJ2-7. The CDR3 extends over 13 amino acids. CDR3 sequence reads: CASSVTGSYEQYF.